This T cell receptor beta chain was recorded in a study of shared clonotypes between healthy human individuals. Notes on the study in general: Clonotype sharing among donors likely depends on sequencing depth.

The donor population consisted of healthy HIV-negative adults with no recent acute infections or vaccinations. Trimming left V 3 bases short and J 4 bases short, with 13 bases between. Germline CDR1 and CDR2: MNHEY and SMNVEV (reference sequence). There are 15 residues in the CDR3. The table came from immunoSEQ multiplex PCR; TCRdb's copy has only in-frame clones and leaves some out. The table shows over a million clones, with around 75% occurring only once. About this clone: No antigen is known for it.

Sample: memory CD4+ T cells sorted from blood. Subset described: CD45RA-negative fraction. This chain connects TRBV27 to TRBJ2-1; D uncertain. The TCR was taken from a man in his late teens or twenties in good health. CDR3 in amino acids: CASSFSGPVYNEQFF. The CDR3 DNA sequence: TGTGCCAGCAGTTTTTCAGGCCCGGTTTACAATGAGCAGTTCTTC.